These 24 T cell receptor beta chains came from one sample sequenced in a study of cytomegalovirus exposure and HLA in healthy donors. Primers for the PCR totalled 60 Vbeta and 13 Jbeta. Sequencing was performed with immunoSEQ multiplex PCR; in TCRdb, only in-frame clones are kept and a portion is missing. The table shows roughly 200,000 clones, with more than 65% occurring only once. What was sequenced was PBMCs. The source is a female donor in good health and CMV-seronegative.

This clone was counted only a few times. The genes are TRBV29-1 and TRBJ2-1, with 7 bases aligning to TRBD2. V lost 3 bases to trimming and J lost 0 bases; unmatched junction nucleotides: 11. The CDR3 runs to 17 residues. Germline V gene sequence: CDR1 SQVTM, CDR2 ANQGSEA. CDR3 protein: CSVDSSGSKNSYNEQFF. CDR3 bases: TGCAGCGTTGATTCTAGCGGCTCCAAAAACTCCTACAATGAGCAGTTCTTC.

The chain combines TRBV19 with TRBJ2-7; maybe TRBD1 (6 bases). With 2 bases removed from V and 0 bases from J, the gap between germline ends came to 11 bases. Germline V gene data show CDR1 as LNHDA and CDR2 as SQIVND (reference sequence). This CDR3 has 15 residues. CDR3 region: CASSIQGRYSYEQYF. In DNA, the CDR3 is TGTGCCAGTAGTATACAGGGGCGATACTCCTACGAGCAGTACTTC.

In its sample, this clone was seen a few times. CDR3 bases: TGTGCCAGCACTGACAGGGCAGCCTACAATGAGCAGTTCTTC. It is translated as CASTDRAAYNEQFF. This sequence joins TRBV2 and TRBJ2-1, with 7 nucleotides matching TRBD1. CDR3 length: 14 residues. The J segment lost 2 bases and the V segment lost 7 bases, leaving 5 bases of the junction unmatched. The germline gives CDR1 SNHLY, CDR2 FYNNEI. The full variable domain, in which reference TRBV2 and TRBJ2-1 provide the parts outside the CDR3, is EPEVTQTPSHQVTQMGQEVILRCVPISNHLYFYWYRQILGQKVEFLVSFYNNEISEKSEIFDDQFSVERPDGSNFTLKIRSTKLEDSAMYFCASTDRAAYNEQFFGPGTRLTVL.

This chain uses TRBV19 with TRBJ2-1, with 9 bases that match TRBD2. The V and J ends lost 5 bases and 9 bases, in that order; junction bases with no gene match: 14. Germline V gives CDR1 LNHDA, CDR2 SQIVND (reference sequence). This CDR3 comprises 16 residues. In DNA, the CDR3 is TGTGCCAGTAGTTCCCCCGGCGGGAGGGGTCGGGGTGAGCAGTTCTTC. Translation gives CASSSPGGRGRGEQFF.

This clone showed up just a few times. DNA of the CDR3: TGTGCCAGCAGCCGTGGACTAGCAGGGGAGACCCAGTACTTC. It codes for CASSRGLAGETQYF. This chain uses TRBV11-2 with TRBJ2-5; TRBD2 matches 8 bases. Germline V lookup: CDR1 SGHAT, CDR2 FQNNGV. Trimming at V came to 5 bases and at J to 5 bases, leaving 7 bases not matched to a gene. The length of the CDR3 is 14 residues.

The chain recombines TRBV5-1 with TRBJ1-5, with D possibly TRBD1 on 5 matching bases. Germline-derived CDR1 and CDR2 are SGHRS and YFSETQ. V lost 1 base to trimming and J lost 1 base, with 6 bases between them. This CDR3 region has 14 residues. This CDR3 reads CASSLTGSNQPQHF. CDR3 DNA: TGCGCCAGCAGCTTGACAGGCAGCAATCAGCCCCAGCATTTT.

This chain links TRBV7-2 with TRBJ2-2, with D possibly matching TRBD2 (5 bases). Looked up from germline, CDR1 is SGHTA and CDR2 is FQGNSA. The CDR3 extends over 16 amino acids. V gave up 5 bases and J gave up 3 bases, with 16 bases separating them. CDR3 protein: CASSPRERVYTGELFF. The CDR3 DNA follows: TGTGCCAGCAGCCCTCGAGAGAGGGTCTACACCGGGGAGCTGTTTTTT.

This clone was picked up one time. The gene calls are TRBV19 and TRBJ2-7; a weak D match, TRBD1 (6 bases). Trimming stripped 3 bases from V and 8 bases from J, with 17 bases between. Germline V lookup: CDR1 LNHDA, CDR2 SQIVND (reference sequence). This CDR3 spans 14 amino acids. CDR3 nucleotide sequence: TGTGCCAGTAGTATTGCAGGGGAAATTGGCAAGCAGTACTTC. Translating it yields CASSIAGEIGKQYF.

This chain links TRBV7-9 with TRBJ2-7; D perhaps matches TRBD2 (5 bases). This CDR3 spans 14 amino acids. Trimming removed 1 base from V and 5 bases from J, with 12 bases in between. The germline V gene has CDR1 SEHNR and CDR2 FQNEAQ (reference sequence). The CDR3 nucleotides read TGTGCCAGCAGCTTAGGGGTCTCCGGGGACGAGCAGTACTTC. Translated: CASSLGVSGDEQYF.

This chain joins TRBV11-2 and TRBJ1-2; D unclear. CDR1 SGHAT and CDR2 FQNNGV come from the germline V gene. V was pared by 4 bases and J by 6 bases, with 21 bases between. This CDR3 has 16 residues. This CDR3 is CASSSPARRVGHGYTF. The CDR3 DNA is TGTGCCAGCAGCTCGCCGGCTAGACGCGTCGGCCATGGCTACACCTTC.

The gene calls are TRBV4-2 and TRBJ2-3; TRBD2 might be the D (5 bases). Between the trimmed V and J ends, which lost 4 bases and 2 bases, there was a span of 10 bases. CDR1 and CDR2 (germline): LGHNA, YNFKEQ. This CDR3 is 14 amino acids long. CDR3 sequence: CASSPRASTDTQYF. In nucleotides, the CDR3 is TGTGCCAGCAGCCCGCGGGCCTCCACAGATACGCAGTATTTT.

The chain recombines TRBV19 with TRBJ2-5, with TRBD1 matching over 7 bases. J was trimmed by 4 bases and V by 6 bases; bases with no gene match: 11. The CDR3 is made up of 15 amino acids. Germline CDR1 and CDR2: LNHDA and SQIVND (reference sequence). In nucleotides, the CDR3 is TGTGCCAGTAGATCAAACAGGGGTGGCACAGAGACCCAGTACTTC. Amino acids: CASRSNRGGTETQYF.

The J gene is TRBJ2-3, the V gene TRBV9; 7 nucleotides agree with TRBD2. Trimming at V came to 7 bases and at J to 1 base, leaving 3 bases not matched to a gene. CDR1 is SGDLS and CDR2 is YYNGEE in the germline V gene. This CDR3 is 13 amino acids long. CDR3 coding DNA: TGTGCCAGCGGCCGGGGGGGCACAGATACGCAGTATTTT. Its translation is CASGRGGTDTQYF.

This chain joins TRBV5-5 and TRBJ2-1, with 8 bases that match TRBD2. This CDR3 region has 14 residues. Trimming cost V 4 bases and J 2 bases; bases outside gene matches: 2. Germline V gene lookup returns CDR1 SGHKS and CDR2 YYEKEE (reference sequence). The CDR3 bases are TGTGCCAGCAGCCCGGGGGGGGCCTACAATGAGCAGTTCTTC. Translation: CASSPGGAYNEQFF.

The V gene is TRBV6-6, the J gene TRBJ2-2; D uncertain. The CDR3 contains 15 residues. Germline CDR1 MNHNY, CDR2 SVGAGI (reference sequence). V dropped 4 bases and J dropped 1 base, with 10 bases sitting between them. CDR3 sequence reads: CASSSRRRNTGELFF. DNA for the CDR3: TGTGCCAGCAGTTCCCGGCGGCGGAACACCGGGGAGCTGTTTTTT.

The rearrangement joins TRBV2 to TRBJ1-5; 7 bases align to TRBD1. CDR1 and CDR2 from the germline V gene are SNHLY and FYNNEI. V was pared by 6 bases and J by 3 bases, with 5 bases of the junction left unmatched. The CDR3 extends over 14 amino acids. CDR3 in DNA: TGTGCCAGCAGCGGGACAGATATCAATCAGCCCCAGCATTTT. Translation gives CASSGTDINQPQHF.

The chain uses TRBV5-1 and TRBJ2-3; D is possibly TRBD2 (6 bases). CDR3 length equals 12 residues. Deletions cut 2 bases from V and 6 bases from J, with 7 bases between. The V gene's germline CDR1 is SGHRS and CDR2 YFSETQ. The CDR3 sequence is CASSFGGDTQYF. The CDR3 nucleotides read TGCGCCAGCAGCTTTGGAGGGGATACGCAGTATTTT.

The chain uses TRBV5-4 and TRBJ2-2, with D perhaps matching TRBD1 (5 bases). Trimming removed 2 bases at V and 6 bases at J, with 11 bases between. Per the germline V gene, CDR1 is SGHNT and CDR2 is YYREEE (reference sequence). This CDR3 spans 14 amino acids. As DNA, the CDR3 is TGTGCCAGCAGCTTAGAACAGGCGGCCGGGGAGCTGTTTTTT. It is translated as CASSLEQAAGELFF.

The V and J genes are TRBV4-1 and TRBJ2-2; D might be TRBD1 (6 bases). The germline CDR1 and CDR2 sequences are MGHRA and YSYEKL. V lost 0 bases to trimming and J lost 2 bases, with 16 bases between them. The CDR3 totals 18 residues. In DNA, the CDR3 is TGCGCCAGCAGCCAAGAGGTGACAACAGGGATAAACACCGGGGAGCTGTTTTTT. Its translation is CASSQEVTTGINTGELFF.

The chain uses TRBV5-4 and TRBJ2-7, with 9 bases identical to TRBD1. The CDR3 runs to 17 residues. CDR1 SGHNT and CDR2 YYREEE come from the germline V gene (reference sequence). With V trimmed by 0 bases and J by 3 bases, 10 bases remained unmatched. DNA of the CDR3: TGTGCCAGCAGCTTGGCCGCGGGGACAGGGAATTTCTACGAGCAGTACTTC. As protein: CASSLAAGTGNFYEQYF.

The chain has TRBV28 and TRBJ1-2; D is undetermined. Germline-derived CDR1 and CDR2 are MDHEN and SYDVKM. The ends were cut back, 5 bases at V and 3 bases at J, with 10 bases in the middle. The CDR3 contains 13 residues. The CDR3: CASSIQADYGYTF. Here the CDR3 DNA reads TGTGCCAGCAGTATCCAGGCAGACTATGGCTACACCTTC.

In DNA, the CDR3 is TGTGCCATCAGAGACATAAACACTGAAGCTTTCTTT. Translation: CAIRDINTEAFF. This sequence joins TRBV10-3 and TRBJ1-1; D remains ambiguous. V lost 6 bases and J lost 2, with 7 bases in between. The CDR3 has 12 amino acids. Per germline, CDR1 ENHRY and CDR2 SYGVKD.

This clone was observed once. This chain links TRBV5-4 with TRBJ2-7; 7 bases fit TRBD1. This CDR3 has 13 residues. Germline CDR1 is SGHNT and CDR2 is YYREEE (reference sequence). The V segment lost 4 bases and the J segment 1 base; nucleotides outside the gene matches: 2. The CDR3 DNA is TGTGCCAGCAGCGAGACAGGGTCCTACGAGCAGTACTTC. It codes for CASSETGSYEQYF.

The CDR3 reads CASSKMGGGRNNEQFF. In DNA form, the CDR3 reads TGTGCCAGTAGTAAAATGGGCGGGGGCCGAAACAATGAGCAGTTCTTC. This chain connects TRBV19 to TRBJ2-1, with D perhaps matching TRBD2 (7 bases). From germline, CDR1 is LNHDA and CDR2 SQIVND (reference sequence). V shed 4 bases and J shed 5 bases, with 18 bases lying between them. This CDR3 is 16 amino acids long.